The clone carrying this TCR beta chain turned up a few times. Its target is unknown. Profiled with immunoSEQ multiplex PCR; TCRdb holds only in-frame clones, not every one. The table has about 10,000 clones, approximately 72% seen once. The time point: neoterminal ileum biopsy at postoperative endoscopy, about 6 months after surgery. The data derive from a study of T cell repertoires in ileal Crohn's disease. The CDR3 has 15 amino acids. Germline CDR1 ENHRY, CDR2 SYGVKD. V lost 4 bases to trimming and J lost 5 bases; unmatched junction nucleotides: 10. Notes on the study in general: Clonality above 26.8% at surgery always came with endoscopic recurrence.

The chain employs TRBV10-3 and TRBJ2-7, with TRBD1 matching over 8 bases. This sequence originates from an adult with Crohn's disease. Sequenced material: ileal tissue. CDR3 residues: CAISGTGGALHEQYF. The DNA for the CDR3 is TGTGCCATCAGTGGAACAGGGGGTGCTCTGCACGAGCAGTACTTC.